This T cell receptor (beta chain) was profiled in a study of T cell changes during pregnancy in multiple sclerosis. Sequenced by immunoSEQ multiplex PCR; TCRdb stores in-frame clones only, minus some. The sample lists fewer than 55,000 clones, approximately 87% seen once, with around 4.7% in the top ten. This TCR came from a female donor in good health, enrolled as a control in a pregnancy study. The input for sequencing was peripheral blood, taken in the second trimester of pregnancy.

The CDR3 sequence: CASSLGGGNAKNIQYF. The CDR3 DNA follows: TGTGCCAGCAGTTTAGGGGGGGGCAACGCCAAAAACATTCAGTACTTC. The V call is TRBV27, the J call TRBJ2-4, with a possible D match to TRBD2 (7 bases). This CDR3 spans 16 amino acids. The V gene lost 2 bases and the J gene lost 1 base, with 12 bases spanning the gap. Germline V gene sequence: CDR1 MNHEY, CDR2 SMNVEV (reference sequence).